Given below is one TCR beta chain in context. Its antigen remains unknown. The sample is drawn from a study of shared clonotypes between healthy human individuals. Study-level background: Donor ages ranged 18 to 49 years: a couple of women, a few men.

Germline V gene sequence: CDR1 MGHRA, CDR2 YSYEKL. CDR3 length equals 14 residues. With 1 base removed from V and 3 bases from J, the gap between germline ends came to 7 bases. The assay was carried out at the deep level. Profiled with immunoSEQ multiplex PCR; TCRdb holds only in-frame clones, not every one. The table has about 480,000 clones, about three quarters seen once. General study points: It was the few donors that limited the genetic and exposure-history diversity represented. It was anticipated that sequencing depth would influence how many clonotypes donors shared.

The rearrangement links TRBV4-1 to TRBJ2-1, with no clear D. The receptor's source is a woman in her 40s in good health. Some clones in this sample may be carry-over from other donors' samples. Material: PBMCs. Here the CDR3 DNA reads TGCGCCAGCAGCCAAGTCCTTCTCTACAATGAGCAGTTCTTC. Protein sequence: CASSQVLLYNEQFF.